Below, 25 T cell receptor beta chains from the same sample are listed, as sequenced in a study of cytomegalovirus exposure and HLA in healthy donors. Both 60 Vbeta primers and 13 Jbeta primers went into the PCR. Libraries were prepared by immunoSEQ multiplex PCR; TCRdb keeps only in-frame clonotypes and omits some of them. The sample gives 83,000 or so clones, 60% to 80% of which show up once; 6% is in the top ten. The sample was PBMCs. These receptors were taken from a female donor in good health and CMV-seronegative.

This rearrangement joins TRBV5-1 to TRBJ2-7; D unresolved. The germline V and J ends were trimmed by 0 bases and 3 bases, with 13 bases remaining between them. The CDR3 spans 15 residues. Germline V gene data show CDR1 as SGHRS and CDR2 as YFSETQ. The CDR3: CASSLGLTASYEQYF. The CDR3 nucleotides are TGCGCCAGCAGCTTGGGACTGACGGCCAGCTACGAGCAGTACTTC.

A single count supports this clone. This sequence joins TRBV28 and TRBJ1-1; a weak D match, TRBD1 (6 bases). Trimming removed 9 bases from V and 0 bases from J, with 14 bases in between. The CDR3 sequence is 14 residues long. CDR1 and CDR2 (germline): MDHEN, SYDVKM. Written as DNA, the CDR3 is TGTGCCAGTACGGACAGCTCTATGAACACTGAAGCTTTCTTT. It translates to CASTDSSMNTEAFF.

The chain links TRBV7-8 to TRBJ2-1; 14 nucleotides agree with TRBD2. The ends lost 0 bases at V and 6 bases at J; junction bases unmatched: 4. Germline CDR1 and CDR2: SGHVS and FQNEAQ. This CDR3 has 17 amino acids. CDR3 nucleotide sequence: TGTGCCAGCAGCTTAGCTCCGGGACTAGCGGGAGTCAATGAGCAGTTCTTC. Encoded protein: CASSLAPGLAGVNEQFF.

CDR3 bases: TGTGCCAGCAGTCATTTCACCCTGGCCCCTAGCAATCAGCCCCAGCATTTT. Encoded protein: CASSHFTLAPSNQPQHF. The gene calls are TRBV28 and TRBJ1-5; D is ambiguous. V was cut by 5 bases and J by 0 bases, with 17 bases left in between. The CDR3 loop spans 17 amino acids. Germline V gives CDR1 MDHEN, CDR2 SYDVKM. The variable domain in full, completed from reference TRBV28 and TRBJ1-5, reads DVKVTQSSRYLVKRTGEKVFLECVQDMDHENMFWYRQDPGLGLRLIYFSYDVKMKEKGDIPEGYSVSREKKERFSLILESASTNQTSMYLCASSHFTLAPSNQPQHFGDGTRLSIL.

V is TRBV6-4 and J is TRBJ2-1, with 7 bases that match TRBD2. The trim removed 8 bases at V and 6 bases at J, leaving 10 bases unmatched. This CDR3 spans 14 amino acids. In germline, CDR1 is MRHNA, CDR2 SNTAGT. CDR3 protein: CASGTGLGSNEQFF. CDR3 nucleotides: TGTGCCAGCGGCACAGGACTAGGTAGCAATGAGCAGTTCTTC.

CDR3 nucleotides: TGTGCCAGCTCTCAGAAGGGGGCCCTCTACGAGCAGTACTTC. Residues: CASSQKGALYEQYF. This sequence joins TRBV27 and TRBJ2-7; 7 bases align to TRBD1. The germline gives CDR1 MNHEY, CDR2 SMNVEV (reference sequence). V lost 8 bases, J lost 3 bases, and 10 bases stayed unmatched. The CDR3 sequence is 14 residues long.

The V gene is TRBV6-1, the J gene TRBJ2-1; 10 nucleotides agree with TRBD1. Germline values: CDR1 MNHNS, CDR2 SASEGT. V shed 4 bases and J 7 bases; nucleotides not matched to a gene: 13. This CDR3 region has 17 residues. The CDR3 sequence: CASSAPRQGAAANEQFF. Written as DNA, the CDR3 is TGTGCCAGCAGTGCCCCGAGACAGGGGGCTGCCGCTAATGAGCAGTTCTTC.

Comment on this clone: An end of the junction differs from the germline gene, which may be a read error. This chain links TRBV7-7 with TRBJ2-5; possibly TRBD2 for D (6 bases). The CDR3 is 15 amino acids. Germline V gene lookup returns CDR1 SSHAT and CDR2 FNYEAQ (reference sequence). CDR3 in amino acids: CASSLLAGSQETQYF. The CDR3 DNA is TGTGCTAGCAGCTTACTCGCGGGGAGTCAAGAGACCCAGTACTTC.

The chain couples TRBV28 to TRBJ2-7; TRBD1 matches at 9 bases. CDR1 is MDHEN, CDR2 SYDVKM, per germline. V shed 5 bases, J shed 4 bases, and the junction held 12 bases outside the gene matches. This CDR3 is 16 amino acids long. CDR3 sequence (DNA): TGTGCCAGCAGTCGGCTCGCCGGGACAGGGAGGTACGAGCAGTACTTC. This encodes CASSRLAGTGRYEQYF.

The chain recombines TRBV28 with TRBJ1-3, with TRBD1 matching 9 bases. The CDR3 sequence is 17 residues long. In germline, CDR1 is MDHEN, CDR2 SYDVKM. V shed 5 bases, J shed 2 bases, and the junction held 10 bases outside the gene matches. The CDR3 loop reads CASSPGQGAWPGNTIYF. For the CDR3, the DNA is TGTGCCAGCAGTCCGGGACAGGGTGCCTGGCCTGGAAACACCATATATTTT. The full variable domain, its missing parts supplied by reference TRBV28 and TRBJ1-3, is DVKVTQSSRYLVKRTGEKVFLECVQDMDHENMFWYRQDPGLGLRLIYFSYDVKMKEKGDIPEGYSVSREKKERFSLILESASTNQTSMYLCASSPGQGAWPGNTIYFGEGSWLTVV.

The chain couples TRBV6-5 to TRBJ1-1; 9 nucleotides agree with TRBD1. Looked up from germline, CDR1 is MNHEY and CDR2 is SVGAGI. The J segment lost 5 bases and the V segment lost 5 bases, leaving 9 bases of the junction unmatched. This CDR3 is built from 15 residues. CDR3 sequence (DNA): TGTGCCAGCAGTGCCGGAGACAGGGGGGGGACTGAAGCTTTCTTT. Translation gives CASSAGDRGGTEAFF.

The genes are TRBV5-1 and TRBJ2-5; weak D call: TRBD2 (5 bases). The CDR3 consists of 14 residues. CDR1 is SGHRS and CDR2 is YFSETQ in the germline V gene. The germline V and J ends were trimmed by 3 bases and 5 bases, with 14 bases remaining between them. CDR3 DNA: TGCGCCAGCAGCTCCTCCGGGGATAGCGAGACCCAGTACTTC. Protein sequence: CASSSSGDSETQYF.

The chain links TRBV28 to TRBJ2-7, with 11 bases aligning to TRBD1. After removal of 5 bases from V and 6 bases from J, the junction contained 9 bases not matched to a gene. Germline V gene sequence: CDR1 MDHEN, CDR2 SYDVKM. The CDR3 has 15 amino acids. CDR3 sequence: CASSTWTGGRGEQYF. The CDR3 nucleotides are TGTGCCAGCAGTACGTGGACAGGGGGCAGGGGCGAGCAGTACTTC.

The chain recombines TRBV19 with TRBJ2-3; 8 bases map to TRBD2. V dropped 8 bases and J dropped 3; count of bases not matched to a gene: 10. CDR1 is LNHDA and CDR2 is SQIVND in the germline V gene (reference sequence). The CDR3 consists of 15 residues. CDR3 in amino acids: CASALTSGVTDTQYF. The CDR3 bases are TGTGCCAGTGCCCTTACTAGCGGAGTAACAGATACGCAGTATTTT.

The chain is built from TRBV19 and TRBJ2-1; 7 positions agree with TRBD2. The V gene's germline CDR1 is LNHDA and CDR2 SQIVND (reference sequence). This CDR3 region has 13 residues. With V trimmed by 9 bases and J by 4 bases, 6 bases remained unmatched. CDR3 loop: CASNRGVYNEQFF. The CDR3, as DNA: TGTGCCAGCAATCGGGGGGTATACAATGAGCAGTTCTTC.

The count of this clone is one. CDR3 coding DNA: TGTGCCAGCAGTGATTACTCTGGTGATGAGCAGTTCTTC. Translated, it gives CASSDYSGDEQFF. This chain uses TRBV6-4 with TRBJ2-1; D gene uncertain. Germline-derived CDR1 and CDR2 are MRHNA and SNTAGT. The CDR3 length is 13 residues. Trimming removed 3 bases from V and 8 bases from J, with 11 bases in between.

V and J are TRBV7-9 and TRBJ1-4; TRBD1 matches at 9 bases. J was trimmed by 7 bases and V by 4 bases; bases with no gene match: 4. Germline CDR1 SEHNR, CDR2 FQNEAQ (reference sequence). This CDR3 is 14 amino acids long. In DNA form, the CDR3 reads TGTGCCAGCAGCTCTACAGGGGGCGTTGAAAAACTGTTTTTT. This sequence encodes CASSSTGGVEKLFF. The whole variable domain, filled in from reference TRBV7-9 and TRBJ1-4, reads DTGVSQNPRHKITKRGQNVTFRCDPISEHNRLYWYRQTLGQGPEFLTYFQNEAQLEKSRLLSDRFSAERPKGSFSTLEIQRTEQGDSAMYLCASSSTGGVEKLFFGSGTQLSVL.

This clone was counted a single time. The gene calls are TRBV6-6 and TRBJ2-1; D is perhaps TRBD1 (5 bases). Looked up from germline, CDR1 is MNHNY and CDR2 is SVGAGI (reference sequence). This CDR3 is built from 12 residues. The V end lost 7 bases, the J end lost 3 bases, and 7 bases lay between the germline ends. Written as DNA, the CDR3 is TGTGCCAGCAAAGACAGCTACAATGAGCAGTTCTTC. Translated, it gives CASKDSYNEQFF.

V usage is TRBV28 and J usage is TRBJ1-6; the match to TRBD1 covers 8 bases. V shed 3 bases and J 7 bases; nucleotides not matched to a gene: 5. The CDR3 runs 15 residues. Germline CDR1 reads MDHEN; CDR2 reads SYDVKM. CDR3 loop: CASSLGGQGNSPLHF. DNA of the CDR3: TGTGCCAGCAGTTTGGGAGGACAGGGAAATTCACCCCTCCACTTT.

The chain is built from TRBV2 and TRBJ1-2; D remains ambiguous. The V and J ends lost 5 bases and 8 bases respectively, with 12 bases between them. Germline loops: CDR1 SNHLY, CDR2 FYNNEI. This CDR3 has 12 residues. CDR3 sequence (DNA): TGTGCCAGCAGTAAGACGGGTCTGGGCTACACCTTC. It translates to CASSKTGLGYTF.

This chain connects TRBV7-2 to TRBJ1-4, with a possible D match to TRBD1 (6 bases). The germline gives CDR1 SGHTA, CDR2 FQGNSA. Trimming removed 5 bases at V and 8 bases at J, with 18 bases between. This CDR3 comprises 15 residues. The CDR3 nucleotides are TGTGCCAGCAGCCCCCACAGGGCAATTGGAGAAAAACTGTTTTTT. Residues: CASSPHRAIGEKLFF.

This chain uses TRBV23-1 with TRBJ2-1, with TRBD2 matching over 7 bases. TRBV23-1 is recorded as an ORF, its role being uncertain. The J segment lost 6 bases and the V segment lost 6 bases, leaving 8 bases of the junction unmatched. CDR3 size: 14 residues. As DNA, the CDR3 is TGCGCCAGCAGCCCAGGACTAGGCATCAATGAGCAGTTCTTC. Translated: CASSPGLGINEQFF.

This clone was seen a single time. The chain recombines TRBV7-9 with TRBJ2-3, with 7 bases that match TRBD1. Trimming cost V 5 bases and J 5 bases; bases outside gene matches: 10. The CDR3 is 15 residues long. Germline CDR1 SEHNR, CDR2 FQNEAQ (reference sequence). This CDR3 reads CASSKTDREKDTQYF. The CDR3 DNA reads as TGTGCCAGCAGCAAGACCGACAGGGAAAAAGATACGCAGTATTTT.

V usage is TRBV6-6 and J usage is TRBJ1-5; D gene uncertain. Between the trimmed V and J ends, which lost 5 bases and 13 bases, there was a span of 12 bases. The CDR3 totals 11 residues. The germline CDR1 and CDR2 sequences are MNHNY and SVGAGI (reference sequence). CDR3 sequence reads: CASSGTRVQHF. CDR3 nucleotide sequence: TGTGCCAGCAGTGGAACCCGGGTTCAGCATTTT.

The chain employs TRBV6-5 and TRBJ2-1; 9 bases are shared with TRBD2. The CDR3 totals 16 residues. Germline loops: CDR1 MNHEY, CDR2 SVGAGI. Trimming at V came to 0 bases and at J to 4 bases, leaving 4 bases not matched to a gene. CDR3 residues: CASSYSKRGAYNEQFF. In DNA, the CDR3 is TGTGCCAGCAGTTACTCAAAGCGGGGGGCGTACAATGAGCAGTTCTTC.